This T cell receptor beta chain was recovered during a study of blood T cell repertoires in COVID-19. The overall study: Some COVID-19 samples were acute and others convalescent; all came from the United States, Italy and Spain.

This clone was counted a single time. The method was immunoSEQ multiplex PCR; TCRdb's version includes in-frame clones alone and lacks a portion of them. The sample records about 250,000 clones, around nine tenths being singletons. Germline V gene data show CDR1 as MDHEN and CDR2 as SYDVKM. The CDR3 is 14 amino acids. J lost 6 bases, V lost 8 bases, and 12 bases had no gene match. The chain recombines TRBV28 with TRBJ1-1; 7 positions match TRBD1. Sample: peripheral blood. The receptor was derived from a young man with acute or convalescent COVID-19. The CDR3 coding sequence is TGTGCCAGCCATGACCCCGACAGGGCCTCTGAAGCTTTCTTT. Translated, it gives CASHDPDRASEAFF.